This is a list of T cell receptor beta chains from one sample in a study of cytomegalovirus exposure and HLA in healthy donors. Clones were read by immunoSEQ multiplex PCR, and TCRdb kept only the in-frame ones, dropping some. The data show approximately 140,000 clones, with roughly 75% seen just once and under 7.5% held by the top ten. Material for sequencing was PBMCs. The receptors originated from a middle-aged man in good health and CMV-seropositive. The CDR3 runs from the conserved cysteine through the conserved F or W. The size field is filled for only some rows; it gives once, few, many or a size class.

v_call	cdr3_length	j_call	clone_size	cdr3_aa
TRBV30	14	TRBJ1-5	few	CAWSAGLGNQPQHF
TRBV9	15	TRBJ1-2	-	CASSVVSGGAWGYTF
TRBV2	16	TRBJ2-7	-	CASSGSGQGALYEQYF
TRBV7-2	16	TRBJ2-7	-	CASSSGLAGTTYEQYF
TRBV5-6	16	TRBJ2-1	once	CASRTEGDRDLGEQFF
TRBV7-2	16	TRBJ2-1	-	CASSLGTSGSYNEQFF
TRBV5-4	16	TRBJ2-1	once	CASSPSGTRSYNEQFF
TRBV21-1	18	TRBJ2-5	-	CASSSHPGDREAQETQYF
TRBV5-6	16	TRBJ2-1	-	CASSRRAQFKFNEQFF
TRBV4-3	16	TRBJ2-7	-	CASSQVASGVSYEQYF
TRBV10-3	16	TRBJ1-3	-	CAISEHGLKAGNTIYF
TRBV28	13	TRBJ2-5	-	CASRQVAARRQYF
TRBV10-2	15	TRBJ1-5	-	CASSSPGQVNQPQHF
TRBV28	15	TRBJ2-2	-	CASSIRDRSTGELFF
TRBV19	17	TRBJ2-4	-	CASSINKMGQGSNIQYF
TRBV6-5	14	TRBJ1-2	-	CASSYGGRTVGYTF
TRBV2	15	TRBJ2-4	-	CASSEPGGPKNIQYF
TRBV28	14	TRBJ1-1	-	CASRPGQMNTEAFF
TRBV4-3	12	TRBJ2-7	-	CASSQEAGVLYF
TRBV11-2	19	TRBJ1-3	-	CASSLGPLPDRVSGNTIYF
TRBV28	13	TRBJ2-7	-	CATVAGTYYEQYF
TRBV2	15	TRBJ1-2	few	CASSPGTGMTGGYTF
TRBV7-9	12	TRBJ2-3	-	CASSLDLDTQYF
TRBV2	13	TRBJ2-7	few	CASSENVGHEQYF
TRBV4-2	16	TRBJ2-3	-	CASSQARGTPVDTQYF
TRBV7-8	13	-	few	CASAGEGGYEQYF
TRBV15	16	TRBJ1-1	-	CATSRDRISSTGEAFF
TRBV30	13	TRBJ2-7	-	CAWSSDRGYEQYF
TRBV5-8	16	TRBJ1-1	few	CASSLGRGLRNTEAFF
TRBV10-3	15	TRBJ2-1	-	CAISEESAVVAEQFF
TRBV25-1	12	TRBJ1-2	-	CASSEQFYGYTF
TRBV28	13	TRBJ1-5	-	CASSASEVQPQHF
TRBV7-2	16	TRBJ2-5	-	CASRIGQGPGQETQYF
TRBV7-3	15	TRBJ2-5	-	CASSLVPSGRETQYF
TRBV30	13	TRBJ1-1	-	CAWTTGARTEAFF
TRBV11-3	12	TRBJ2-7	-	CASSLLDDEQYF
TRBV4-1	16	TRBJ2-7	-	CASSPFRGEGSYEQYF
TRBV6-5	13	TRBJ1-2	-	CASRTQGDYGYTF
TRBV11-2	14	TRBJ1-3	-	CASSLGVGGNTIYF
TRBV19	14	TRBJ2-1	-	CASGQGGNYNEQFF
TRBV28	11	TRBJ1-4	-	CASRSYSKLFF
TRBV5-8	13	TRBJ1-1	few	CASSPQGGAEAFF
TRBV18	14	TRBJ2-5	-	CASSPLAAQETQYF